This T cell receptor beta chain was captured in a study of beta chain features in type 1 diabetes. All of the isolated RNA was reverse transcribed, so expressed TCRB transcripts were sequenced. The average read count of naive, central memory and regulatory T cell samples was about 3.57 million. Sequenced by immunoSEQ multiplex PCR; TCRdb stores in-frame clones only, minus some. The sample consists of roughly 40,000 clones, approximately 49% of them appearing once. Via the markers CD45RO/CCR7/CD25/CD127/CD95/CD27, stem cell-like memory, regulatory, central memory and naive CD4+ cells were sorted. The CDR3 is 16 residues long. V was trimmed by 2 bases and J by 7 bases, leaving 22 bases between them. Germline CDR1 and CDR2: SGHDT and YYEEEE.

The TCR was taken from a woman aged 18 to 35 in good health. The sample comprised central memory CD4+ T cells from blood. V and J are TRBV5-6 and TRBJ2-7; tentatively, D is TRBD2 (5 bases). CDR3 sequence: CASSFRAEARGKEQYF. The DNA for the CDR3 is TGTGCCAGCAGCTTTAGGGCAGAAGCCCGAGGGAAGGAGCAGTACTTC.